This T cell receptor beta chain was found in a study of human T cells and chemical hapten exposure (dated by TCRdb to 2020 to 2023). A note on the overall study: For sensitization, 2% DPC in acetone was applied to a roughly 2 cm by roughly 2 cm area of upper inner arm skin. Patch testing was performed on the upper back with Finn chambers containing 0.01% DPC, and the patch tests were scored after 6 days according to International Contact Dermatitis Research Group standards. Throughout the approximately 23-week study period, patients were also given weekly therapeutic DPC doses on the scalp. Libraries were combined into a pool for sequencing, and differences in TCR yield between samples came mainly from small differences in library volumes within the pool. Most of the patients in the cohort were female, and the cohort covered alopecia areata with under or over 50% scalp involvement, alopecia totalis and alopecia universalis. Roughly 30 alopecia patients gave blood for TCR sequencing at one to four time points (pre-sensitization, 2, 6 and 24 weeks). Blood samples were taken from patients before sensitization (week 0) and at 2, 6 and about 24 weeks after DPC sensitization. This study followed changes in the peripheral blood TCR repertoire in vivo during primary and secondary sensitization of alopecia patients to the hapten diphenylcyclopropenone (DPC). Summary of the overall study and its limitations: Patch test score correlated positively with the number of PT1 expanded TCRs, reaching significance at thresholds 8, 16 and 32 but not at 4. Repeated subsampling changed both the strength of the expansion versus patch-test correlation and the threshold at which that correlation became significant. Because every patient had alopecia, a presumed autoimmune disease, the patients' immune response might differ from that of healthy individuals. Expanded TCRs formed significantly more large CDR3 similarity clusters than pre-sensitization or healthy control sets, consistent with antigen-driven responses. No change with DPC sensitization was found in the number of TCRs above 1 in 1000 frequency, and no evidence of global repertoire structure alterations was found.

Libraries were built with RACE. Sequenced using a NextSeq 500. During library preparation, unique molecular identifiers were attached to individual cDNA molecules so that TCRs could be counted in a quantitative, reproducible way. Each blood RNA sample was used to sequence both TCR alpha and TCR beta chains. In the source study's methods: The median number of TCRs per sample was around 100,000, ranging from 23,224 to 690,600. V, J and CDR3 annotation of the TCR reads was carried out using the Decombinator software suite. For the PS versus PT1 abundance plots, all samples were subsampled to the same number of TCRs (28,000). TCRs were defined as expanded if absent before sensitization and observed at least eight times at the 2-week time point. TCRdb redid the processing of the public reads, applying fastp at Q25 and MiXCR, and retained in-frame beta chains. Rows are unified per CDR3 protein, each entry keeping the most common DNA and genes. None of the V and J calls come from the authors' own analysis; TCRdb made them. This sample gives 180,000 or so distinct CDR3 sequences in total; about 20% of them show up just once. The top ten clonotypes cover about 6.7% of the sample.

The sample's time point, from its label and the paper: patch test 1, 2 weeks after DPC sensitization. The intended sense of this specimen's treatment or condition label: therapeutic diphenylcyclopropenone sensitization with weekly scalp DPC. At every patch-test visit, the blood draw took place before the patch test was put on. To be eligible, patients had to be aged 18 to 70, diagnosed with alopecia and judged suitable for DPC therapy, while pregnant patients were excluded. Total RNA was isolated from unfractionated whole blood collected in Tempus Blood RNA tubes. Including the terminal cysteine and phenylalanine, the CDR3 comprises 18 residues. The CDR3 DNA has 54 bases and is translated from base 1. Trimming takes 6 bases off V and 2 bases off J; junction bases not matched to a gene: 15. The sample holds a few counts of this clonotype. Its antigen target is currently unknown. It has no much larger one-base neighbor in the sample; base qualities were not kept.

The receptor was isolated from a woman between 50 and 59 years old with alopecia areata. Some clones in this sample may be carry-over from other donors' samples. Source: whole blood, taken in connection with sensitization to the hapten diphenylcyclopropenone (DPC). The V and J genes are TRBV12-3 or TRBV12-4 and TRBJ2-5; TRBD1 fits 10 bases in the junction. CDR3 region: CASRPDRGRWSGQETQYF. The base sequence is TGTGCCAGCAGGCCCGACAGGGGGCGGTGGTCCGGGCAAGAGACCCAGTACTTC.